This entry lists 31 T cell receptor beta chains sequenced from one sample in a study of cytomegalovirus exposure and HLA in healthy donors. The PCR had 60 Vbeta and 13 Jbeta primers. Profiled with immunoSEQ multiplex PCR; TCRdb holds only in-frame clones, not every one. This sample has about 140,000 clones, with about 10% found just once. The sequenced material came from PBMCs. The receptors here all came from a woman between 40 and 50 years old in good health and CMV-seropositive.

This clone has a handful of counts. The J gene is TRBJ1-4, the V gene TRBV5-1; D may be TRBD1 (6 bases). Germline V gene lookup returns CDR1 SGHRS and CDR2 YFSETQ. The length of the CDR3 is 14 residues. V shed 2 bases and J shed 8 bases, with 13 bases lying between them. The CDR3 bases are TGCGCCAGCAGCTTACAGGGAAGTGGGGAAAAACTGTTTTTT. Amino acids: CASSLQGSGEKLFF.

This chain uses TRBV10-3 with TRBJ1-3, with 8 nucleotides matching TRBD1. Losses at the gene ends were 5 bases for V and 3 bases for J; bases not matched to a gene: 3. This CDR3 comprises 14 residues. Germline V gene data show CDR1 as ENHRY and CDR2 as SYGVKD. The CDR3 here is CAISPGGYGNTIYF. The CDR3, as DNA: TGTGCCATCAGTCCAGGGGGCTATGGAAACACCATATATTTT.

To note about this clone: The junction differs from germline at one of its ends, possibly a read error. The same CDR3 can be traced to other DNA sequences in this sample. This rearrangement joins TRBV11-2 to TRBJ2-7, with D perhaps matching TRBD1 (6 bases). Germline assignment: CDR1 SGHAT and CDR2 FQNNGV. CDR3 length: 12 amino acids. In DNA form, the CDR3 reads TGTGCAAGCAGCTGGACAGATTACGAGCAGTACTTC. It yields the protein CASSWTDYEQYF. Full variable domain (rest looked up from reference TRBV11-2 and TRBJ2-7): EAGVAQSPRYKIIEKRQSVAFWCNPISGHATLYWYQQILGQGPKLLIQFQNNGVVDDSQLPKDRFSAERLKGVDSTLKIQPAKLEDSAVYLCASSWTDYEQYFGPGTRLTVT.

With respect to this clone: Distinct nucleotide sequences in the sample also encode this CDR3. The rearrangement uses TRBV6-6 and TRBJ1-1; 8 positions agree with TRBD1. With V trimmed by 5 bases and J by 1 base, 0 bases remained unmatched. Germline assignment: CDR1 MNHNY and CDR2 SVGAGI (reference sequence). The CDR3 has 13 amino acids. CDR3 nucleotides: TGTGCCAGCAGTGACAGGGGGAACACTGAAGCTTTCTTT. Protein: CASSDRGNTEAFF.

In its sample, this clone was seen many times. The V gene is TRBV5-4, the J gene TRBJ2-4, with 11 bases aligning to TRBD2. The CDR3 has 18 residues. CDR1 is SGHNT, CDR2 YYREEE, per germline (reference sequence). Trimming at V came to 5 bases and at J to 0 bases, leaving 10 bases not matched to a gene. Written as DNA, the CDR3 is TGTGCCAGCAGTTCCGGGACTAGCGGAATGGGAGCCAAAAACATTCAGTACTTC. Protein sequence: CASSSGTSGMGAKNIQYF. The variable domain in full, with the rest retrieved from reference TRBV5-4 and TRBJ2-4, is ETGVTQSPTHLIKTRGQQVTLRCSSQSGHNTVSWYQQALGQGPQFIFQYYREEENGRGNFPPRFSGLQFPNYSSELNVNALELDDSALYLCASSSGTSGMGAKNIQYFGAGTRLSVL.

The chain combines TRBV6-6 with TRBJ2-3; 9 bases match TRBD1. The trim removed 6 bases at V and 6 bases at J, leaving 10 bases unmatched. The CDR3 covers 15 residues. From germline, CDR1 is MNHNY and CDR2 SVGAGI (reference sequence). The CDR3 sequence: CASSSRTGAYDTQYF. The DNA of the CDR3 is TGTGCCAGCAGCTCCCGGACAGGGGCGTATGATACGCAGTATTTT.

J is TRBJ1-1 and V is TRBV7-8; tentatively, D is TRBD1 (5 bases). Germline CDR1 SGHVS, CDR2 FQNEAQ. The V gene lost 8 bases and the J gene lost 7 bases, with 23 bases spanning the gap. The CDR3 sequence is 15 residues long. The CDR3 region has the DNA TGTGCCAGCGGTCCCGGGGGGTTGAGGCCCTATGAAGCTTTCTTT. Amino acid sequence: CASGPGGLRPYEAFF.

This clone was counted between two and nine times. The chain combines TRBV2 with TRBJ2-5, with D perhaps TRBD1 (7 bases). Trimming took 4 bases from V and 5 from J, leaving 11 bases between them. The CDR3 is 13 residues long. Germline values: CDR1 SNHLY, CDR2 FYNNEI. The CDR3 bases are TGTGCCAGCAGTGCGCAGGGGGGTGAGACCCAGTACTTC. Translated, it gives CASSAQGGETQYF.

The chain couples TRBV6-4 to TRBJ1-1; tentatively, D is TRBD1 (6 bases). CDR1 and CDR2 (germline): MRHNA, SNTAGT. Trimming removed 5 bases at V and 4 bases at J, with 11 bases between. This CDR3 has 13 amino acids. Written as DNA, the CDR3 is TGTGCCAGCAGTAGGGACATCTCCACTGAAGCTTTCTTT. This sequence encodes CASSRDISTEAFF.

This clone was counted only a few times. The V and J genes are TRBV5-5 and TRBJ2-5, with 11 bases lining up with TRBD2. The CDR3 contains 15 residues. The V gene's germline CDR1 is SGHKS and CDR2 YYEKEE (reference sequence). Trimming at V came to 0 bases and at J to 4 bases, leaving 2 bases not matched to a gene. CDR3: CASSLGLAGPETQYF. CDR3 coding DNA: TGTGCCAGCAGCTTGGGACTAGCGGGGCCAGAGACCCAGTACTTC.

This clone was counted only a few times. The chain carries TRBV5-1 and TRBJ2-7; D unresolved. This CDR3 spans 14 amino acids. Germline V gives CDR1 SGHRS, CDR2 YFSETQ. The V and J ends lost 1 base and 1 base respectively, with 9 bases between them. The CDR3 protein is CASSLNSHSYEQYF. The CDR3 nucleotides are TGCGCCAGCAGCTTGAACAGTCATTCCTACGAGCAGTACTTC.

The gene calls are TRBV6-6 and TRBJ1-2; D uncertain. Germline lookup yields CDR1 MNHNY and CDR2 SVGAGI (reference sequence). The CDR3 sequence is 15 residues long. Trimming stripped 0 bases from V and 4 bases from J, with 12 bases between. CDR3 amino acids: CASSYSTQVGYGYTF. The CDR3 coding sequence is TGTGCCAGCAGTTACTCGACCCAGGTTGGCTATGGCTACACCTTC.

There are a few counts of this clone. The chain is built from TRBV5-6 and TRBJ1-1, with 7 bases matching TRBD1. This CDR3 comprises 13 residues. V shed 2 bases and J 7 bases; nucleotides not matched to a gene: 5. The V gene's germline CDR1 is SGHDT and CDR2 YYEEEE. Here the CDR3 DNA reads TGTGCCAGCAGCTTTGACAGGGAATTTGAAGCTTTCTTT. Residues: CASSFDREFEAFF.

The chain recombines TRBV9 with TRBJ1-2; D may be TRBD1 (5 bases). The CDR3 runs to 15 residues. V lost 0 bases and J lost 2, with 11 bases in between. Germline assignment: CDR1 SGDLS and CDR2 YYNGEE. CDR3: CASSVEAGSNYGYTF. CDR3 bases: TGTGCCAGCAGCGTAGAGGCAGGGTCCAACTATGGCTACACCTTC. The full variable domain, with the rest looked up from reference TRBV9 and TRBJ1-2, is DSGVTQTPKHLITATGQRVTLRCSPRSGDLSVYWYQQSLDQGLQFLIQYYNGEERAKGNILERFSAQQFPDLHSELNLSSLELGDSALYFCASSVEAGSNYGYTFGSGTRLTVV.

This clone was counted a few times. V gene TRBV6-5 combines with J gene TRBJ2-2; D possibly corresponds to TRBD2 (6 bases). CDR3 length: 15 residues. Germline assignment: CDR1 MNHEY and CDR2 SVGAGI. Between the trimmed V and J ends, which lost 4 bases and 3 bases, there was a span of 12 bases. Here the CDR3 reads CASSLWREDTGELFF. The CDR3 DNA sequence: TGTGCCAGCAGTTTGTGGAGGGAGGACACCGGGGAGCTGTTTTTT.

The rearrangement joins TRBV6-5 to TRBJ1-1; 9 positions match TRBD1. This CDR3 is built from 15 residues. Per the germline V gene, CDR1 is MNHEY and CDR2 is SVGAGI. Trimming took 5 bases from V and 4 from J; bases not matched to a gene: 8. The chain's CDR3 is CASSPQGALSTEAFF. The CDR3 DNA reads as TGTGCCAGCAGTCCACAGGGGGCTCTTAGCACTGAAGCTTTCTTT.

This clone showed up just a few times. V gene TRBV20-1 combines with J gene TRBJ2-7; 9 bases are a match to TRBD2. Looked up from germline, CDR1 is DFQATT and CDR2 is SNEGSKA (reference sequence). The CDR3 is 11 residues long. Trimming removed 6 bases from V and 5 bases from J; junction bases left unmatched: 2. CDR3 bases: TGCAGTGCGGGACTAGCCCACGAGCAGTACTTC. Translation gives CSAGLAHEQYF.

V gene TRBV6-6 combines with J gene TRBJ1-1; TRBD1 is a possible D gene (5 bases). Germline V gene lookup returns CDR1 MNHNY and CDR2 SVGAGI (reference sequence). V gave up 8 bases and J gave up 5 bases, with 15 bases separating them. The CDR3 contains 13 residues. The CDR3 DNA is TGTGCCAGCGGGCAACCAGGGTTTACTGAAGCTTTCTTT. The encoded protein is CASGQPGFTEAFF.

The rearrangement joins TRBV10-3 to TRBJ2-2; D is possibly TRBD1 (5 bases). V shed 0 bases and J shed 2 bases, with 10 bases lying between them. CDR3 length equals 16 residues. The germline V gene encodes CDR1 ENHRY and CDR2 SYGVKD. The CDR3 reads CAISESAGINTGELFF. The DNA of the CDR3 is TGTGCCATCAGTGAGTCTGCAGGGATAAACACCGGGGAGCTGTTTTTT.

Concerning this clone: Additional DNA sequences in this sample encode the identical CDR3. The V call is TRBV11-2, the J call TRBJ1-1; 10 bases align to TRBD1. CDR3 length: 13 residues. V shed 6 bases, J shed 5 bases, and the junction held 3 bases outside the gene matches. Looked up from germline, CDR1 is SGHAT and CDR2 is FQNNGV. Here the CDR3 DNA reads TGTGCCAGCAGTCCGGACAGGGGGACTGAAGCTTTCTTT. It codes for CASSPDRGTEAFF. Together with reference TRBV11-2 and TRBJ1-1, the CDR3 gives the full variable domain: EAGVAQSPRYKIIEKRQSVAFWCNPISGHATLYWYQQILGQGPKLLIQFQNNGVVDDSQLPKDRFSAERLKGVDSTLKIQPAKLEDSAVYLCASSPDRGTEAFFGQGTRLTVV.

This clone has a handful of counts. This chain joins TRBV10-3 and TRBJ1-3; TRBD1 agrees at 9 bases. The CDR3 spans 16 residues. CDR1 and CDR2 (germline): ENHRY, SYGVKD. The trim removed 9 bases at V and 4 bases at J, leaving 13 bases unmatched. The DNA for the CDR3 is TGTGCCATAGGAAAAATACAGGGGGCTGGAGGAAACACCATATATTTT. Encoded protein: CAIGKIQGAGGNTIYF.

This clone was counted only a few times. The chain carries TRBV10-3 and TRBJ2-5; TRBD1 agrees at 9 bases. V lost 6 bases to trimming and J lost 3 bases; unmatched junction nucleotides: 5. Germline loops: CDR1 ENHRY, CDR2 SYGVKD. The CDR3 consists of 14 residues. The CDR3 region has the DNA TGTGCCATCAGAGGACAGGGGAACGAAGAGACCCAGTACTTC. Encoded protein: CAIRGQGNEETQYF.

This clone turned up a few times. The chain combines TRBV5-4 with TRBJ2-3, with TRBD1 identical over 7 bases. In germline, CDR1 is SGHNT, CDR2 YYREEE (reference sequence). Trimming at V came to 4 bases and at J to 5 bases, leaving 10 bases not matched to a gene. This CDR3 spans 15 amino acids. DNA for the CDR3: TGTGCCAGCAGCACTCGACAGGGAAACGTAGATACGCAGTATTTT. It is translated as CASSTRQGNVDTQYF.

This clone occurred a few times. The V gene is TRBV6-1, the J gene TRBJ1-6; no definite D call. Trimming removed 7 bases from V and 4 bases from J, with 8 bases in between. From germline, CDR1 is MNHNS and CDR2 SASEGT. The CDR3 sequence is 13 residues long. The CDR3 DNA follows: TGTGCCAGCAATCCAGGATATAATTCACCCCTCCACTTT. It specifies CASNPGYNSPLHF.

This clone was picked up a small number of times. This sequence joins TRBV7-9 and TRBJ1-1; no definite D call. The CDR3 is 13 residues long. Germline CDR1 and CDR2: SEHNR and FQNEAQ (reference sequence). Deletions cut 1 base from V and 5 bases from J, with 8 bases between. The CDR3 sequence is CASSLDGLTEAFF. The CDR3 bases are TGTGCCAGCAGCTTAGATGGCTTGACTGAAGCTTTCTTT.

This clone was counted between two and nine times. The chain employs TRBV11-3 and TRBJ2-5; 7 bases align to TRBD1. Germline trimming cut 1 base from V and 3 bases from J; bases unmatched to any gene: 8. CDR1 and CDR2 from the germline V gene are SGHNT and YENEEA. CDR3 length equals 16 residues. CDR3 sequence reads: CASSLVQGWSEETQYF. CDR3 nucleotides: TGTGCCAGCAGCTTAGTACAGGGGTGGTCTGAAGAGACCCAGTACTTC.

The chain recombines TRBV18 with TRBJ1-1; 9 nucleotides line up with TRBD1. The V gene end was trimmed by 2 bases and the J gene end by 1 base; junction bases not matched to a gene: 8. From germline, CDR1 is KGHSH and CDR2 LQKENI. This CDR3 spans 17 amino acids. The CDR3 coding sequence is TGTGCCAGCTCACCAAGAGGACAGGGGCTTGGGAACACTGAAGCTTTCTTT. Amino acids: CASSPRGQGLGNTEAFF.

This clone was recorded a few times. One end of the junction is discordant with germline, which a read error may explain. The chain employs TRBV29-1 and TRBJ1-2, with 8 bases that match TRBD1. CDR3 size: 10 residues. Germline V gives CDR1 SQVTM, CDR2 ANQGSEA. The CDR3: CSVERGQAFF. DNA for the CDR3: TGCAGCGTTGAACGGGGACAGGCGTTCTTC.

This clone was counted a few times. The chain's CDR3 is CASSPTRSSVPYEQYF. In nucleotides, the CDR3 is TGTGCCAGCTCACCAACTCGAAGCTCCGTTCCCTACGAGCAGTACTTC. The chain links TRBV18 to TRBJ2-7; D is unclear. V shed 2 bases and J shed 2 bases, with 16 bases lying between them. The CDR3 loop spans 16 amino acids. Germline lookup yields CDR1 KGHSH and CDR2 LQKENI.

This clone was seen a handful of times. This chain links TRBV4-1 with TRBJ2-7; 9 positions match TRBD1. The CDR3 has 16 residues. CDR1 MGHRA and CDR2 YSYEKL come from the germline V gene. The J segment lost 4 bases and the V segment lost 0 bases, leaving 7 bases of the junction unmatched. The CDR3 is CASSQDRGQGVYEQYF. The CDR3, as DNA: TGCGCCAGCAGCCAAGATCGGGGACAGGGAGTATACGAGCAGTACTTC.

J is TRBJ1-4 and V is TRBV7-2, with TRBD1 matching 7 bases. Trimming took 4 bases from V and 8 from J; bases not matched to a gene: 7. The CDR3 sequence is 14 residues long. Germline V gives CDR1 SGHTA, CDR2 FQGNSA. The CDR3 reads CASSSRTGSEKLFF. The CDR3 bases are TGTGCCAGCAGCTCAAGGACAGGTTCGGAAAAACTGTTTTTT.